What follows are 2 T cell receptor beta chains derived from one specimen sequenced in a study of spatial heterogeneity in lung cancer. Time point reported: sample taken at primary tumor resection. Tumor, nontumor lung or frozen PBMC supplied whole RNA that was sequenced unsorted. TCRdb redid the calling of the 5' RACE reads with MiXCR, one entry per CDR3 protein. The table has some 3,900 distinct CDR3 sequences, around 16% seen once. The sample in question was PBMCs, obtained at surgery. Receptors originate from a male donor with early-stage non-small cell lung cancer.

The rearrangement links TRBV20-1 to TRBJ2-1; 9 nucleotides align to TRBD2. The V gene's germline CDR1 is DFQATT and CDR2 SNEGSKA (reference sequence). This CDR3 region has 15 residues. Trimming cost V 3 bases and J 9 bases; bases outside gene matches: 12. Here the CDR3 reads CSARGLAREGGEQFF. The CDR3 DNA follows: TGCAGTGCTAGGGGATTGGCGCGGGAGGGCGGTGAGCAGTTCTTC.

This clonotype was observed at least ten times. The rearrangement joins TRBV2 to TRBJ2-7; perhaps D is TRBD1 or TRBD2 (5 bases each). V shed 6 bases and J shed 1 base, with 7 bases lying between them. The CDR3 sequence is 12 residues long. Germline CDR1 reads SNHLY; CDR2 reads FYNNEI. In DNA form, the CDR3 reads TGTGCCAGCAGGGGGGATTCCTACGAGCAGTACTTC. Translated: CASRGDSYEQYF.